Following are 10 T cell receptor beta chains from one sample sequenced in a study of PD-L1 blockade in urothelial cancer. Measured with immunoSEQ multiplex PCR; TCRdb has only the in-frame clones, and not every one. This table holds 20,000 to 25,000 clones, nearly 90% found once. Source: PBMCs, taken around atezolizumab (anti-PD-L1) treatment. Source of these receptors: a woman aged 55-69 years with urothelial cancer.

The V gene is TRBV6-1, the J gene TRBJ2-2; 7 nucleotides agree with TRBD1. J lost 6 bases, V lost 7 bases, and 5 bases had no gene match. The length of the CDR3 is 13 residues. CDR1 and CDR2 from the germline V gene are MNHNS and SASEGT. The CDR3 loop reads CASTYRGAGELFF. The CDR3 DNA follows: TGTGCCAGCACCTACAGGGGCGCCGGGGAGCTGTTTTTT.

J is TRBJ1-1 and V is TRBV19; 10 positions agree with TRBD1. Losses at the gene ends were 1 base for V and 0 bases for J; bases not matched to a gene: 8. The CDR3 extends over 18 amino acids. The germline V gene encodes CDR1 LNHDA and CDR2 SQIVND (reference sequence). Here the CDR3 reads CASSIGARQGAVNTEAFF. The CDR3 DNA reads as TGTGCCAGTAGTATAGGGGCCCGACAGGGGGCCGTGAACACTGAAGCTTTCTTT.

J is TRBJ2-7 and V is TRBV28; the match to TRBD1 covers 9 bases. This CDR3 comprises 14 residues. The junction had 9 bases not matched to a gene; V was cut back by 8 bases and J by 4 bases. CDR1 is MDHEN and CDR2 is SYDVKM in the germline V gene. CDR3 in DNA: TGTGCCAGCCGAGGGACAGGGACGAGGTACGAGCAGTACTTC. Its translation is CASRGTGTRYEQYF.

This chain uses TRBV9 with TRBJ2-5; D possibly corresponds to TRBD2 (6 bases). Germline CDR1 is SGDLS and CDR2 is YYNGEE. Trimming pared 3 bases from V and 5 bases from J, leaving 11 bases between. There are 13 residues in the CDR3. The CDR3 coding sequence is TGTGCCAGCAGCGCCGGGGGAGGTGAGACCCAGTACTTC. The encoded protein is CASSAGGGETQYF. Full variable domain (remainder filled in from reference TRBV9 and TRBJ2-5): DSGVTQTPKHLITATGQRVTLRCSPRSGDLSVYWYQQSLDQGLQFLIQYYNGEERAKGNILERFSAQQFPDLHSELNLSSLELGDSALYFCASSAGGGETQYFGPGTRLLVL.

This chain uses TRBV19 with TRBJ2-3; TRBD2 might be the D (5 bases). Germline-derived CDR1 and CDR2 are LNHDA and SQIVND (reference sequence). V dropped 7 bases and J dropped 1 base, with 9 bases sitting between them. This CDR3 contains 13 residues. The CDR3, as DNA: TGTGCCAGTATGTCAGCGGGCACAGATACGCAGTATTTT. Translation gives CASMSAGTDTQYF.

This clone was seen just once. The chain has TRBV29-1 and TRBJ2-7, with D possibly TRBD2 on 6 matching bases. In germline, CDR1 is SQVTM, CDR2 ANQGSEA. CDR3 size: 14 residues. V was trimmed by 7 bases and J by 2 bases, leaving 18 bases between them. The CDR3 reads CSADGPGGAYEQYF. DNA of the CDR3: TGCAGCGCCGACGGCCCAGGAGGGGCCTACGAGCAGTACTTC.

This chain links TRBV27 with TRBJ2-2; maybe TRBD2 (6 bases). V was clipped by 3 bases and J by 2 bases, with 13 bases between them. This CDR3 spans 16 amino acids. Germline-derived CDR1 and CDR2 are MNHEY and SMNVEV (reference sequence). CDR3 in DNA: TGTGCCAGCAGTTTTTCGGGGAGGACCAACACCGGGGAGCTGTTTTTT. As protein: CASSFSGRTNTGELFF.

The chain links TRBV5-4 to TRBJ2-4, with D perhaps matching TRBD2 (6 bases). This CDR3 contains 16 residues. V shed 0 bases and J shed 3 bases, with 13 bases lying between them. Looked up from germline, CDR1 is SGHNT and CDR2 is YYREEE (reference sequence). This chain's CDR3 is CASSLEGSGVKNIQYF. The CDR3 DNA follows: TGTGCCAGCAGCTTGGAGGGTTCGGGGGTCAAAAACATTCAGTACTTC.

This chain connects TRBV7-2 to TRBJ1-4, with D uncertain. Trimming stripped 0 bases from V and 4 bases from J, with 6 bases between. CDR3 length: 14 amino acids. Per the germline V gene, CDR1 is SGHTA and CDR2 is FQGNSA. The CDR3 spells CASSLARLNEKLFF. DNA of the CDR3: TGTGCCAGCAGCTTAGCCAGGCTTAATGAAAAACTGTTTTTT.

This rearrangement joins TRBV18 to TRBJ2-5, with 12 bases fitting TRBD2. This CDR3 contains 18 residues. V lost 1 base to trimming and J lost 2 bases; unmatched junction nucleotides: 8. Germline V gene data show CDR1 as KGHSH and CDR2 as LQKENI. CDR3 DNA: TGTGCCAGCTCACCACGGCTAGCGGGAGGGGAGACTCAAGAGACCCAGTACTTC. Residues: CASSPRLAGGETQETQYF.